This TCR beta chain was profiled in a study of cytomegalovirus exposure and HLA in healthy donors. There are 11 residues in the CDR3. V gave up 6 bases and J gave up 5 bases, with 10 bases separating them. CDR1 is DFQATT and CDR2 is SNEGSKA in the germline V gene (reference sequence). Researchers ran the PCR with 60 Vbeta and 13 Jbeta primers. Repertoires were generated with immunoSEQ multiplex PCR, while TCRdb's copy carries only in-frame clones and drops some. The sample records some 180,000 clones, 70% to 90% being singletons. The chain combines TRBV20-1 with TRBJ2-5; unclear D gene. The sample taken for sequencing was PBMCs. This TCR was recovered from a woman aged 45-65 years in good health and CMV-seronegative. CDR3 amino acids: CSAPKRETQYF. The CDR3 region has the DNA TGCAGTGCCCCGAAGAGGGAGACCCAGTACTTC.